The TCR beta chain described here comes from a study of blood T cells in healthy people across ages. The CDR3 is 12 residues long. V lost 6 bases and J 5 bases, leaving 10 bases between the germline ends. Germline CDR1 ENHRY, CDR2 SYGVKD. A second PCR of roughly 7 to 11 cycles used a sample-barcoded 5' primer and a J-beta primer mix. A tag from a template-switch adaptor with 12 random nucleotides marked each cDNA molecule. Samples each returned at least 2.5 million CDR3-containing paired-end reads. Each CDR3 protein is one row after TCRdb ran MiXCR on the 5' RACE reads. The repertoire holds some 1.7 million distinct CDR3 sequences, with 28% as singletons. Regarding the study as a whole: Because sorting was not performed, PBMCs prevented conclusive naive versus antigen-experienced comparison.

Points on this clonotype: Its antigen is currently unknown.

This clonotype was obtained from a woman aged 25-40 years in good health. V gene TRBV10-3 combines with J gene TRBJ1-1; no clear D gene. Sequenced input: blood. This CDR3 reads CAISQNQTEAFF. CDR3 nucleotides: TGTGCCATCAGCCAAAATCAAACTGAAGCTTTCTTT.